This T cell receptor (beta chain) was recorded in a study of cytomegalovirus exposure and HLA in healthy donors. Findings of the study overall: Accurate predictions that matched the HLA-A and HLA-B alleles of most subjects were reportedly made from TCR beta sequences. In a later analysis, TCR association rates varied by HLA locus: DRB1 most, HLA-C fewest. About 87% or about 30% of the time was how often most TCR beta V segments were productive, according to an earlier analysis.

As concerns this clone: Its antigen is currently unknown.

V was pared by 0 bases and J by 5 bases, with 12 bases between. This CDR3 is built from 16 residues. Germline loops: CDR1 SGHRS, CDR2 YFSETQ. A multiplex PCR was run with 60 Vbeta primers and 13 Jbeta primers. Data came from immunoSEQ multiplex PCR; TCRdb stores just in-frame clones and leaves some out. Of more than 250,000 clones in the sample, over 85% were seen once. The TCR was taken from a woman under 30 in good health and CMV-seronegative. The sample taken for sequencing was PBMCs. The chain employs TRBV5-1 and TRBJ1-6; D is unclear. CDR3 amino acids: CASSLEGTGNNSPLHF. As DNA, the CDR3 is TGCGCCAGCAGCTTGGAGGGTACGGGAAATAATTCACCCCTCCACTTT. The whole variable domain, filled in from reference TRBV5-1 and TRBJ1-6, reads KAGVTQTPRYLIKTRGQQVTLSCSPISGHRSVSWYQQTPGQGLQFLFEYFSETQRNKGNFPGRFSGRQFSNSRSEMNVSTLELGDSALYLCASSLEGTGNNSPLHFGNGTRLTVT.